Following are 25 T cell receptor beta chains from one sample sequenced in a study of neurological immune-mediated disorders. TCRdb passed the 5' RACE reads through MiXCR, listing each CDR3 protein once. The table shows 60,000 or so distinct CDR3 sequences, with more than 3% occurring only once. The specimen sequenced was PBMCs. The receptors were gathered from a woman between 55 and 75 years old with multiple sclerosis.

This clonotype was picked up many times. The chain joins TRBV10-3 to TRBJ2-2; D is undetermined. Germline lookup yields CDR1 ENHRY and CDR2 SYGVKD. The CDR3 is 14 amino acids. V lost 3 bases and J 4 bases, leaving 9 bases between the germline ends. Written as DNA, the CDR3 is TGTGCCATCAGTGATTCTGGTAGCACCGGGGAGCTGTTTTTT. This sequence encodes CAISDSGSTGELFF.

In this sample, this clonotype turned up many times. The junction shows a germline mismatch at one end, possibly a read error. The DNA for the CDR3 is TGTGCTAGCAGCCGGGACAGGGGGGGCGAGCAGTTCTTC. Translated, it gives CASSRDRGGEQFF. The chain uses TRBV7-7 and TRBJ2-1; TRBD1 agrees at 11 bases. This CDR3 region has 13 residues. The germline V gene encodes CDR1 SSHAT and CDR2 FNYEAQ (reference sequence). The variable domain in full, with the rest retrieved from reference TRBV7-7 and TRBJ2-1, is GAGVSQSPRYKVTKRGQDVTLRCDPISSHATLYWYQQALGQGPEFLTYFNYEAQPDKSGLPSDRFSAERPEGSISTLTIQRTEQRDSAMYRCASSRDRGGEQFFGPGTRLTVL.

This clonotype was observed at least ten times. V and J are TRBV20-1 and TRBJ1-5; no firm D call. V shed 6 bases and J shed 4 bases, with 16 bases lying between them. CDR3 size: 14 residues. Germline CDR1 DFQATT, CDR2 SNEGSKA (reference sequence). CDR3 loop: CSASPGQSNQPQHF. The CDR3, as DNA: TGCAGTGCCTCCCCTGGGCAGAGTAATCAGCCCCAGCATTTT.

This clonotype has at least ten counts. CDR3 loop: CATSDVSGPGTGELFF. The CDR3 DNA is TGTGCCACCAGTGATGTGTCGGGCCCCGGGACCGGGGAGCTGTTTTTT. The genes are TRBV24-1 and TRBJ2-2; D gene unclear. Germline CDR1 and CDR2: KGHDR and SFDVKD. V shed 3 bases and J shed 5 bases, with 15 bases lying between them. This CDR3 has 16 amino acids.

Ten or more counts support this clonotype. This chain joins TRBV12-3 or TRBV12-4 and TRBJ2-7; weak D call: TRBD2 (5 bases). Trimming pared 3 bases from V and 1 base from J, leaving 10 bases between. The CDR3 is 14 amino acids. CDR3 in DNA: TGTGCCAGCAGTTTCGGCGGGCGATCCTACGAGCAGTACTTC. Amino acid sequence: CASSFGGRSYEQYF.

This clonotype was seen at least ten times. This chain connects TRBV4-1 to TRBJ2-1, with 7 positions matching TRBD2. Trimming cost V 0 bases and J 3 bases; bases outside gene matches: 8. This CDR3 is built from 17 residues. Germline V gene data show CDR1 as MGHRA and CDR2 as YSYEKL. The CDR3 here is CASSQDTRGSFYNEQFF. DNA of the CDR3: TGCGCCAGCAGCCAAGATACTCGCGGGAGTTTCTACAATGAGCAGTTCTTC.

This clonotype showed up many times. The chain joins TRBV15 to TRBJ1-5, with D possibly matching TRBD1 (5 bases). The CDR3 runs to 15 residues. V shed 0 bases and J shed 4 bases, with 10 bases lying between them. Germline V gives CDR1 LNHNV, CDR2 YYDKDF (reference sequence). The CDR3 is CATSRDRGRNQPQHF. The CDR3 coding sequence is TGTGCCACCAGCAGAGATAGGGGTAGAAATCAGCCCCAGCATTTT.

This clonotype was seen repeatedly, ten times or more. The V and J genes are TRBV12-3 or TRBV12-4 and TRBJ2-6; no definite D call. The CDR3 covers 16 residues. V dropped 3 bases and J dropped 0 bases, with 9 bases sitting between them. The CDR3 DNA reads TGTGCCAGCAGTTTTGACACCCTCTCTGGGGCCAACGTCCTGACTTTC. Protein sequence: CASSFDTLSGANVLTF.

Points on this clonotype: A much larger clone differs by one base, so this may be a read error. The rearrangement uses TRBV3-1 and TRBJ1-1, with D uncertain. V was shortened by 4 bases and J by 1 base, with 7 bases between the two germline ends. From germline, CDR1 is LGHDT and CDR2 YNNKEL (reference sequence). The CDR3 consists of 13 residues. CDR3 bases: TGTGCCAGCAGCCTAAAATGGAACACTGAAGCTTTCTTT. Translating gives CASSLKWNTEAFF.

V is TRBV20-1 and J is TRBJ2-6; the D gene is possibly TRBD2 (6 bases). The CDR3 loop spans 19 amino acids. Per germline, CDR1 DFQATT and CDR2 SNEGSKA (reference sequence). V was pared by 0 bases and J by 0 bases, with 18 bases between. The CDR3 DNA sequence: TGCAGTGCTAGAGATCTGGGGGGAACTGTCTACTCTGGGGCCAACGTCCTGACTTTC. This codes for CSARDLGGTVYSGANVLTF.

This clonotype has ten or more counts. The chain joins TRBV29-1 to TRBJ1-1; no clear D. Germline CDR1 and CDR2: SQVTM and ANQGSEA. V lost 6 bases and J 1 base, leaving 9 bases between the germline ends. The CDR3 runs to 12 residues. The CDR3 region has the DNA TGCAGCGTCGCCTCAGGGAACACTGAAGCTTTCTTT. This codes for CSVASGNTEAFF.

This chain links TRBV28 with TRBJ2-6; 7 nucleotides match TRBD1. Looked up from germline, CDR1 is MDHEN and CDR2 is SYDVKM. This CDR3 comprises 16 residues. The junction had 5 bases not matched to a gene; V was cut back by 6 bases and J by 0 bases. This CDR3 reads CASSPGQPSGANVLTF. The CDR3, as DNA: TGTGCCAGCAGCCCGGGACAGCCCTCTGGGGCCAACGTCCTGACTTTC.

This clonotype came up many times. CDR3 in DNA: TGCGCCAGCAGCTTGGTTAGGCACGGGAACACCGGGGAGCTGTTTTTT. Its translation is CASSLVRHGNTGELFF. The gene calls are TRBV5-1 and TRBJ2-2; D uncertain. Trimming cost V 0 bases and J 1 base, with 10 bases left between them. The germline CDR1 and CDR2 sequences are SGHRS and YFSETQ. CDR3 length: 16 amino acids.

This clonotype was seen many times. This chain links TRBV7-2 with TRBJ2-3; D might be TRBD2 (6 bases). V shed 4 bases and J shed 4 bases, with 9 bases lying between them. Germline CDR1 reads SGHTA; CDR2 reads FQGNSA. The CDR3 has 13 residues. CDR3 sequence (DNA): TGTGCCAGCAGCTGGAGGGCGGCAGATACGCAGTATTTT. This codes for CASSWRAADTQYF. The variable domain in full, completed from reference TRBV7-2 and TRBJ2-3, reads GAGVSQSPSNKVTEKGKDVELRCDPISGHTALYWYRQSLGQGLEFLIYFQGNSAPDKSGLPSDRFSAERTGGSVSTLTIQRTQQEDSAVYLCASSWRAADTQYFGPGTRLTVL.

This clonotype was picked up many times. The chain has TRBV3-1 and TRBJ1-5; D call uncertain. Germline loops: CDR1 LGHDT, CDR2 YNNKEL (reference sequence). There are 14 residues in the CDR3. V shed 1 base and J shed 0 bases, with 4 bases lying between them. The CDR3 reads CASSQGNSNQPQHF. CDR3 coding DNA: TGTGCCAGCAGCCAAGGCAATAGCAATCAGCCCCAGCATTTT.

This clonotype was seen many times. The chain combines TRBV21-1 with TRBJ2-3; the table's TRBD2 call for D was not verified on the DNA. TRBV21-1 is classified as a pseudogene. This CDR3 has 16 amino acids. The CDR3 is CASSIQIAGGPDTQYF. CDR3 bases: TGTGCCAGCAGCATACAGATCGCGGGGGGGCCAGATACGCAGTATTTT.

This clonotype was picked up many times. V and J are TRBV9 and TRBJ1-2; weak D call: TRBD1 (5 bases). Germline CDR1 and CDR2: SGDLS and YYNGEE. The CDR3 loop spans 14 amino acids. Trimming cost V 0 bases and J 6 bases, with 12 bases left between them. CDR3 protein: CASSVEGKLDGYTF. The CDR3, as DNA: TGTGCCAGCAGCGTAGAGGGGAAATTAGATGGCTACACCTTC.

This clonotype was detected only a few times. J is TRBJ1-3 and V is TRBV20-1; tentatively, D is TRBD1 (6 bases). Trimming took off 5 bases at V and 0 bases at J, with 11 bases between the two ends. Germline V CDR1 and CDR2: DFQATT, SNEGSKA (reference sequence). This CDR3 contains 14 residues. Written as DNA, the CDR3 is TGCAGTGCTTTTCACAGGGTCTCTGGAAACACCATATATTTT. Translation: CSAFHRVSGNTIYF.

This clonotype was seen ten or more times. V gene TRBV7-3 combines with J gene TRBJ2-3; perhaps TRBD1 as D (6 bases). CDR1 and CDR2 from the germline V gene are SGHTA and FQGTGA. The CDR3 length is 14 residues. V shed 5 bases and J shed 1 base, with 10 bases lying between them. In DNA, the CDR3 is TGTGCCAGCAGCCCAGGGGACGGCACAGATACGCAGTATTTT. It yields the protein CASSPGDGTDTQYF. The complete variable domain, with remaining parts taken from reference TRBV7-3 and TRBJ2-3, reads GAGVSQTPSNKVTEKGKYVELRCDPISGHTALYWYRQSLGQGPEFLIYFQGTGAADDSGLPNDRFFAVRPEGSVSTLKIQRTERGDSAVYLCASSPGDGTDTQYFGPGTRLTVL.

The chain is built from TRBV6-6 and TRBJ2-7; no clear D gene. Germline CDR1 reads MNHNY; CDR2 reads SVGAGI (reference sequence). This CDR3 is 14 amino acids long. Between the trimmed V and J ends, which lost 8 bases and 6 bases, there was a span of 20 bases. CDR3 in amino acids: CASLGRIVLGEQYF. The CDR3 bases are TGTGCCAGCCTCGGAAGGATCGTGCTTGGCGAGCAGTACTTC.

The rearrangement uses TRBV12-3 or TRBV12-4 and TRBJ1-1; 8 nucleotides match TRBD1. This CDR3 contains 14 residues. V trimming: 3 bases; J trimming: 1 base; junction bases outside the gene matches: 1. CDR3 region: CASSFQGANTEAFF. In nucleotides, the CDR3 is TGTGCCAGCAGTTTCCAGGGGGCGAACACTGAAGCTTTCTTT.

This clonotype was seen many times. V gene TRBV29-1 combines with J gene TRBJ2-5; 9 nucleotides align to TRBD1. The CDR3 has 14 amino acids. Per the germline V gene, CDR1 is SQVTM and CDR2 is ANQGSEA. The ends lost 6 bases at V and 3 bases at J; junction bases unmatched: 8. CDR3 sequence: CSVYRDRVKETQYF. The DNA of the CDR3 is TGCAGCGTGTACCGGGACAGGGTGAAAGAGACCCAGTACTTC. Complete variable domain (other parts from reference TRBV29-1 and TRBJ2-5): SAVISQKPSRDICQRGTSLTIQCQVDSQVTMMFWYRQQPGQSLTLIATANQGSEATYESGFVIDKFPISRPNLTFSTLTVSNMSPEDSSIYLCSVYRDRVKETQYFGPGTRLLVL.

Ten or more counts support this clonotype. The chain employs TRBV5-1 and TRBJ2-7; D may be TRBD2 (6 bases). The CDR3 covers 14 residues. Germline V gene data show CDR1 as SGHRS and CDR2 as YFSETQ. With 0 bases removed from V and 2 bases from J, the gap between germline ends came to 9 bases. CDR3 sequence: CASSLAGGTYEQYF. As DNA, the CDR3 is TGCGCCAGCAGCTTGGCCGGGGGAACCTACGAGCAGTACTTC. Full variable domain (rest looked up from reference TRBV5-1 and TRBJ2-7): KAGVTQTPRYLIKTRGQQVTLSCSPISGHRSVSWYQQTPGQGLQFLFEYFSETQRNKGNFPGRFSGRQFSNSRSEMNVSTLELGDSALYLCASSLAGGTYEQYFGPGTRLTVT.

This clonotype was recorded many times. The V and J genes are TRBV5-1 and TRBJ2-7; tentatively, D is TRBD1 (5 bases). The V and J ends lost 0 bases and 2 bases respectively, with 9 bases between them. The CDR3 spans 14 residues. Germline V lookup: CDR1 SGHRS, CDR2 YFSETQ. The CDR3 here is CASSLEAGTYEQYF. CDR3 nucleotide sequence: TGCGCCAGCAGCTTGGAAGCAGGGACCTACGAGCAGTACTTC.

In this sample, this clonotype turned up many times. The V call is TRBV19, the J call TRBJ2-1; D is possibly TRBD2 (5 bases). The V end was cut by 7 bases, the J end by 10 bases, with 20 bases between. CDR1 is LNHDA and CDR2 is SQIVND in the germline V gene (reference sequence). The CDR3 sequence is 14 residues long. The CDR3 loop reads CASMSPGSYAEQFF. CDR3 nucleotides: TGTGCCAGTATGTCCCCGGGGTCTTACGCAGAGCAGTTCTTC.